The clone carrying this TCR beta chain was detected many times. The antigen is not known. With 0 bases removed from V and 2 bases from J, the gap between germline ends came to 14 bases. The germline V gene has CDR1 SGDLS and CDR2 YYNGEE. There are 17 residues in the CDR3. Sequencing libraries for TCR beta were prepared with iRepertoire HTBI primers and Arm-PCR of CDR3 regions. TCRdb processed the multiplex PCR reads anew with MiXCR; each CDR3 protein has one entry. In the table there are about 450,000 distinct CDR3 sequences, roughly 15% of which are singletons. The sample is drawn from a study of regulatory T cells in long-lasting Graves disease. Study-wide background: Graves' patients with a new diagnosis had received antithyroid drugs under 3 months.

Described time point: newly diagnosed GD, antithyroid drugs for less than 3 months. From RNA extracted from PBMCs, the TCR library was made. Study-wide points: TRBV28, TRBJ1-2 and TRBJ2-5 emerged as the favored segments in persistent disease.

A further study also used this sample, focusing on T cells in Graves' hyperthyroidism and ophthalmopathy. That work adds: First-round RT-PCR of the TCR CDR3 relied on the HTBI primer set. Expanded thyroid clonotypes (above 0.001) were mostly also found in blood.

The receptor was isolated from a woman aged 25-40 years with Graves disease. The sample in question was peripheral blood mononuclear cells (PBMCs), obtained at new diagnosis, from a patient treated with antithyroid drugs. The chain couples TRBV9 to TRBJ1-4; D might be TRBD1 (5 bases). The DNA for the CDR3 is TGTGCCAGCAGCGTAGGTGGGGGGAAGCGGACTAATGAAAAACTGTTTTTT. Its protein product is CASSVGGGKRTNEKLFF. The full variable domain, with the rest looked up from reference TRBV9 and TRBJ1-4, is DSGVTQTPKHLITATGQRVTLRCSPRSGDLSVYWYQQSLDQGLQFLIQYYNGEERAKGNILERFSAQQFPDLHSELNLSSLELGDSALYFCASSVGGGKRTNEKLFFGSGTQLSVL.